The rows below give T cell receptor beta chains drawn from one sample of a study of cytomegalovirus exposure and HLA in healthy donors. Measured with immunoSEQ multiplex PCR; TCRdb has only the in-frame clones, and not every one. The sample includes tens of thousands of clones. The specimen was PBMCs. The source is a woman aged 25 to 39 in good health and CMV-seropositive. The CDR3 runs from the conserved cysteine through the conserved F or W. D genes are given only for firm matches.

TRBJ2-1,TRBV11-2,NA,CASSLRSSYNEQFF,TGTGCCAGCAGCTTACGGAGCTCCTACAATGAGCAGTTCTTC
TRBJ2-7,TRBV6-1,TRBD2,CASTGRLAFHEQYF,TGTGCCAGCACGGGACGACTAGCGTTCCACGAGCAGTACTTC
TRBJ2-1,TRBV9,TRBD2,CASSVGVLAGNEQFF,TGTGCCAGCAGCGTAGGAGTGCTAGCGGGGAATGAGCAGTTCTTC
TRBJ2-5,TRBV6-6,TRBD1,CASGRSTGGETQYF,TGTGCCAGCGGCCGGTCGACAGGGGGCGAGACCCAGTACTTC
TRBJ1-1,TRBV5-6,NA,CASSLISGRTEAFF,TGTGCCAGCAGCTTAATTTCGGGGAGAACTGAAGCTTTCTTT
TRBJ2-4,TRBV7-9,TRBD2,CASRGSSGSMNIQYF,TGTGCCAGCCGGGGGAGTAGCGGGAGTATGAACATTCAGTACTTC
TRBJ1-1,TRBV11-3,NA,CASSLGGRGTEAFF,TGTGCCAGCAGCTTAGGAGGCAGGGGAACTGAAGCTTTCTTT
TRBJ2-1,TRBV27,TRBD1,CASRVMGQGNNEQFF,TGTGCCAGCAGAGTAATGGGACAGGGAAACAATGAGCAGTTCTTC
TRBJ2-5,TRBV29-1,TRBD1,CSVRTGGGETQYF,TGCAGCGTTCGGACAGGGGGCGGAGAGACCCAGTACTTC
TRBJ2-4,TRBV19,TRBD2,CASSMSSGRGGGIQYF,TGTGCCAGTAGTATGTCTAGCGGGAGGGGCGGTGGGATTCAGTACTTC
TRBJ1-2,TRBV7-9,NA,CASSFQGIDGYTF,TGTGCCAGCAGCTTTCAGGGTATTGATGGCTACACCTTC
TRBJ2-4,TRBV6-5,NA,CASSYSRSENIQYF,TGTGCCAGCAGTTACTCTCGGTCCGAAAACATTCAGTACTTC
TRBJ2-3,TRBV29-1,NA,CSVVLGITSTDKQYF,TGCAGCGTTGTCCTCGGGATTACTAGCACAGATAAGCAGTATTTT
TRBJ1-1,TRBV6-1,TRBD1,CASSSTGVNTEAFF,TGTGCCAGCAGTTCGACAGGGGTGAACACTGAAGCTTTCTTT
TRBJ2-1,TRBV29-1,TRBD2,CSVATSGSYNEQFF,TGCAGCGTTGCCACTAGCGGCTCATACAATGAGCAGTTCTTC
TRBJ2-1,TRBV28,TRBD1,CASSGTDLYNEQFF,TGTGCCAGCAGCGGGACAGACCTTTACAATGAGCAGTTCTTC
TRBJ2-7,TRBV7-9,NA,CASSLPQGMGEQYF,TGTGCCAGCAGCTTACCCCAGGGAATGGGCGAGCAGTACTTC
TRBJ2-7,TRBV7-9,NA,CASSLAPGTQIYEQYF,TGTGCCAGCAGCTTAGCGCCCGGGACACAGATCTACGAGCAGTACTTC
TRBJ2-7,TRBV28,TRBD2,CASSLAGVGYEQYF,TGTGCCAGCAGTTTAGCGGGGGTCGGCTACGAGCAGTACTTC
TRBJ2-7,TRBV18,NA,CASSPPGGSYEQYF,TGTGCCAGCTCACCACCAGGGGGATCGTACGAGCAGTACTTC
TRBJ1-4,TRBV5-8,NA,CASSFRRGPEKLFF,TGTGCCAGCAGCTTCCGCAGGGGACCTGAAAAACTGTTTTTT
TRBJ2-1,TRBV14,NA,CASSQDIAADNEQFF,TGTGCCAGCAGCCAAGATATAGCGGCAGACAATGAGCAGTTCTTC
TRBJ1-3,TRBV13,NA,CASNYVLSGNTIYF,TGTGCCAGCAACTATGTTCTCTCTGGAAACACCATATATTTT
TRBJ1-4,TRBV29-1,TRBD1,CSVSGGNANEKLFF,TGCAGCGTTTCAGGGGGCAACGCTAATGAAAAACTGTTTTTT
TRBJ1-6,TRBV2,NA,CASSYRQALNSPLHF,TGTGCCAGCAGTTACCGACAGGCCCTAAATTCACCCCTCCACTTT
TRBJ1-2,TRBV11-3,NA,CATPRGYGYTF,TGTGCCACCCCCCGGGGCTATGGCTACACCTTC
TRBJ2-1,TRBV30,TRBD2,CAWSPRLARYNEQFF,TGTGCCTGGAGTCCTCGACTAGCGAGATACAATGAGCAGTTCTTC
TRBJ2-3,TRBV5-1,NA,CASSLVGSRTDTQYF,TGCGCCAGCAGCTTGGTGGGCTCCCGCACAGATACGCAGTATTTT
TRBJ1-1,TRBV7-9,TRBD1,CASSSNRGEAFF,TGTGCCAGCAGCTCAAACAGGGGCGAAGCTTTCTTT
TRBJ2-1,TRBV9,NA,CASSATESSYNEQFF,TGTGCCAGCAGCGCGACAGAAAGCTCCTACAATGAGCAGTTCTTC
TRBJ1-1,TRBV4-1,TRBD1,CASSQETTGGRRAFF,TGCGCCAGCAGCCAAGAAACGACAGGGGGTAGGCGAGCTTTCTTT
TRBJ1-3,TRBV5-1,TRBD1,CASSSGGRGNTIYF,TGCGCCAGCAGCTCAGGGGGCCGCGGAAACACCATATATTTT
TRBJ1-2,TRBV5-7,NA,CASSPTPGTHYGYTF,TGTGCCAGCAGCCCTACTCCGGGGACACACTATGGCTACACCTTC
TRBJ2-5,TRBV19,TRBD2,CASSIATSGQETQYF,TGTGCCAGTAGTATCGCCACTAGCGGCCAAGAGACCCAGTACTTC
TRBJ1-5,TRBV19,NA,CASSRGSSEGQPQHF,TGTGCCAGTAGCCGGGGGTCGTCGGAAGGCCAGCCCCAGCATTTT
TRBJ2-7,TRBV5-4,TRBD1,CASSLEGQAIYEQYF,TGTGCCAGCAGCTTGGAGGGACAGGCTATTTACGAGCAGTACTTC
TRBJ1-1,TRBV9,NA,CASSVGHQGTEAFF,TGTGCCAGCAGCGTAGGACACCAGGGGACTGAAGCTTTCTTT
TRBJ2-3,TRBV9,TRBD1,CASSAYHRGAGTDTQYF,TGTGCCAGCAGCGCTTACCACAGGGGGGCGGGCACAGATACGCAGTATTTT
TRBJ2-2,TRBV7-9,TRBD1,CASINAGTGAGELFF,TGTGCCAGCATCAACGCCGGGACAGGGGCCGGGGAGCTGTTTTTT
TRBJ1-6,TRBV30,NA,CAWSVIQGTSPLHF,TGTGCCTGGAGTGTAATCCAGGGCACTTCACCCCTCCACTTT
TRBJ1-5,TRBV6-1,TRBD1,CASEDRGMQPQHF,TGTGCCAGCGAGGACAGGGGGATGCAGCCCCAGCATTTT
TRBJ1-6,TRBV27,NA,CASSLRPQQLGSYNSPLHF,TGTGCCAGCAGTTTACGCCCTCAACAGCTCGGCTCCTATAATTCACCCCTCCACTTT
TRBJ1-3,TRBV7-9,NA,CASSSYRAGNTIYF,TGTGCCAGCAGCTCTTACCGGGCTGGAAACACCATATATTTT
TRBJ2-1,TRBV9,NA,CASSPPKGLLHEQFF,TGTGCCAGCAGCCCCCCGAAGGGACTTCTCCATGAGCAGTTCTTC
TRBJ1-2,TRBV5-6,NA,CASSLAGERGYTF,TGTGCCAGCAGCTTGGCAGGGGAGCGGGGCTACACCTTC
TRBJ1-2,TRBV27,NA,CASSWSGGGGYGYTF,TGTGCCAGCAGTTGGAGTGGGGGGGGCGGCTATGGCTACACCTTC
TRBJ2-2,TRBV6-5,NA,CASSRFVSNTGELFF,TGTGCCAGCAGCCGGTTTGTCTCGAACACCGGGGAGCTGTTTTTT
TRBJ2-1,TRBV6-4,TRBD2,CASSEGLAGYNEQFF,TGTGCCAGCAGTGAAGGACTAGCGGGGTACAATGAGCAGTTCTTC
TRBJ2-7,TRBV4-1,TRBD1,CASSHRDSSYEQYF,TGCGCCAGCAGCCATCGGGACAGCTCCTACGAGCAGTACTTC
TRBJ2-7,TRBV5-1,NA,CASSPPGDYEQYF,TGCGCCAGCAGCCCCCCCGGGGACTACGAGCAGTACTTC
TRBJ2-1,TRBV5-5,TRBD1,CASTSTGSGYNEQFF,TGTGCCAGCACCTCGACAGGGTCCGGGTACAATGAGCAGTTCTTC
TRBJ2-5,TRBV28,TRBD2,CAIGGAGRTQYF,TGTGCCATCGGGGGGGCTGGACGGACCCAGTACTTC
TRBJ1-5,TRBV30,NA,CAWSVRGPGNQPQHF,TGTGCCTGGAGTGTAAGGGGTCCTGGCAATCAGCCCCAGCATTTT
TRBJ2-1,TRBV11-2,NA,CASSLAGNRREQFF,TGTGCCAGCAGCTTAGCTGGAAACCGGCGGGAGCAGTTCTTC
TRBJ2-4,TRBV5-8,NA,CASSLGGVQNIQYF,TGTGCCAGCAGCTTGGGGGGGGTCCAAAACATTCAGTACTTC